The clone carrying this TCR beta chain has a handful of counts. What it binds is unknown. This entry is derived from a study of T cells in Graves' hyperthyroidism and ophthalmopathy. Regarding the study as a whole: Ophthalmopathy prediction by the model preceded onset by a median approximately 6.1 months.

The source material, RNA transcripts, was used to amplify TCR beta CDR3 regions. Initially, a first-round RT-PCR of the TCR CDR3 employed the HTBI primer set. MiXCR, applied by TCRdb to the multiplex PCR reads, yields one record per CDR3 protein. The sample includes around 450,000 distinct CDR3 sequences, approximately 15% of them seen just once. Germline trimming cut 1 base from V and 4 bases from J; bases unmatched to any gene: 6. CDR1 LGHNA and CDR2 YSLEER come from the germline V gene. The CDR3 is 17 amino acids. The material sequenced was blood. The receptor comes from a woman aged 18-29 years with Graves' hyperthyroidism. The J gene is TRBJ2-3, the V gene TRBV4-3; 12 bases agree with TRBD2. DNA for the CDR3: TGCGCCAGCAGCCAAGCCCTAGCTAGCGGGAGGGCAGATACGCAGTATTTT. Amino acid sequence: CASSQALASGRADTQYF.